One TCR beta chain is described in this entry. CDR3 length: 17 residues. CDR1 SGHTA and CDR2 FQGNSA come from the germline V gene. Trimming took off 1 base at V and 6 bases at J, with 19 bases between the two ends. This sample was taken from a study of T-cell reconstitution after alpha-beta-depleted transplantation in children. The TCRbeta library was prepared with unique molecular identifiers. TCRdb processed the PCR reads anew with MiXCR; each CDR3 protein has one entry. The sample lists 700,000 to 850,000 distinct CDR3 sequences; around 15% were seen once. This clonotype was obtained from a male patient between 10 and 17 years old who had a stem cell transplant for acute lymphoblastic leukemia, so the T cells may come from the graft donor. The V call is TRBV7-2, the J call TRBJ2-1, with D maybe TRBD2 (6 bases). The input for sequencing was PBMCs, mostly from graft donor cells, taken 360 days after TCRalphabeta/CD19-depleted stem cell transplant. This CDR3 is CASSLVPIFSSGNEQFF. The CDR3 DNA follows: TGTGCCAGCAGCTTAGTCCCTATTTTCAGTAGCGGCAATGAGCAGTTCTTC.